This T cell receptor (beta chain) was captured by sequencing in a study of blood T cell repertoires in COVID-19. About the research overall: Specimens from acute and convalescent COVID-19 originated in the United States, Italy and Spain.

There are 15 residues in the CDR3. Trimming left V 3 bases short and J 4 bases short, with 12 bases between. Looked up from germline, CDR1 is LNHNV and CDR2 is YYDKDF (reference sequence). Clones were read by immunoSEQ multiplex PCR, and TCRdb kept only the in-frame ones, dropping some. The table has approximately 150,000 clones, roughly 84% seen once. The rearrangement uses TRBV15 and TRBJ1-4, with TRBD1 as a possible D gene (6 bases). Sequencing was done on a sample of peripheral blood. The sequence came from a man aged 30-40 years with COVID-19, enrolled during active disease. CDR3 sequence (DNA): TGTGCCACCAGCAGCGACTTGGACAGTAATGAAAAACTGTTTTTT. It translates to CATSSDLDSNEKLFF.